This entry concerns a single TCR beta chain. Antigen specificity is unknown. Germline V gives CDR1 SGHRS, CDR2 YFSETQ. The CDR3 is 17 residues long. V was shortened by 0 bases and J by 1 base, with 13 bases between the two germline ends. Here immunoSEQ multiplex PCR was the method, and the copy in TCRdb shows in-frame clones only, minus some. The sample has about 140,000 clones, 80% to 90% seen once. These data are taken from a study of T cell responses to AZD1222 COVID-19 vaccine. Study-level results: Spike as a whole was targeted by vaccine-associated CD4 TCRs, dominant at 160-218 and 743-854.

J is TRBJ2-2 and V is TRBV5-1; D may match TRBD1 or TRBD2 (6 bases each). The material was peripheral blood, obtained on day 0 of AZD1222 vaccination. The clonotype was recovered from an adult in good health. The CDR3 loop reads CASSLDAGTLNTGELFF. The CDR3, as DNA: TGCGCCAGCAGCTTGGATGCGGGGACACTGAACACCGGGGAGCTGTTTTTT.